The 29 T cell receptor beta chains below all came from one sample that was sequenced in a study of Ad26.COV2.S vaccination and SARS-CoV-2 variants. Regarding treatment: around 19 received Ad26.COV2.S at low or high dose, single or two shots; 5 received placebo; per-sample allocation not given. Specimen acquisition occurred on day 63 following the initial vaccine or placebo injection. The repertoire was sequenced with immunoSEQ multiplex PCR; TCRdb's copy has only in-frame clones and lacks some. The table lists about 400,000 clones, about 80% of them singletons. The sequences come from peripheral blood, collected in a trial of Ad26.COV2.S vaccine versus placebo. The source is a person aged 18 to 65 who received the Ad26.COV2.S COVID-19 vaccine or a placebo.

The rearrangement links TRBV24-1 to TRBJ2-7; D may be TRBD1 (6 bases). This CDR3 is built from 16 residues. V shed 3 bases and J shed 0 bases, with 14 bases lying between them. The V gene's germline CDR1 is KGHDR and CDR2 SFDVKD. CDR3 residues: CATSDHNRASSYEQYF. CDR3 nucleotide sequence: TGTGCCACCAGTGATCATAACAGGGCCAGCTCCTACGAGCAGTACTTC.

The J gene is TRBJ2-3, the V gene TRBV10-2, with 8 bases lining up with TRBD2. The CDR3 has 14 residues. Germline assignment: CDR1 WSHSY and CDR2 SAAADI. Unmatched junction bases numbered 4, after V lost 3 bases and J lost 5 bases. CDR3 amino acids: CASSDLAGIDTQYF. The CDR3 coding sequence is TGCGCCAGCAGTGACCTAGCGGGTATAGATACGCAGTATTTT.

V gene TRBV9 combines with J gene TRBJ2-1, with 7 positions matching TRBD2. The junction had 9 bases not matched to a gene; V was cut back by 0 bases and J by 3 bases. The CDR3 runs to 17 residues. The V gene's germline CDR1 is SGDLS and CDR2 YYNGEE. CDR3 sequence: CASSVEASGNYYNEQFF. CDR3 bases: TGTGCCAGCAGCGTAGAAGCTAGCGGAAATTACTACAATGAGCAGTTCTTC.

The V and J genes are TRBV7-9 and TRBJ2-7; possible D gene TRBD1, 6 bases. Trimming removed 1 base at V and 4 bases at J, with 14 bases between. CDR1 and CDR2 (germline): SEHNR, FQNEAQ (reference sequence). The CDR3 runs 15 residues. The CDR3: CASSLGQGTIYEQYF. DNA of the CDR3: TGTGCCAGCAGCTTAGGGCAGGGGACGATTTACGAGCAGTACTTC.

The CDR3 DNA follows: TGTGCCAGCAGCTTTAGCGGGAGTTTGTACAATGAGCAGTTCTTC. It specifies CASSFSGSLYNEQFF. The gene calls are TRBV7-2 and TRBJ2-1; 9 bases match TRBD2. V gave up 3 bases and J gave up 4 bases; unmatched junction bases: 4. The CDR3 loop spans 15 amino acids. Germline values: CDR1 SGHTA, CDR2 FQGNSA. Drawing the rest from reference TRBV7-2 and TRBJ2-1, the complete variable domain is GAGVSQSPSNKVTEKGKDVELRCDPISGHTALYWYRQSLGQGLEFLIYFQGNSAPDKSGLPSDRFSAERTGGSVSTLTIQRTQQEDSAVYLCASSFSGSLYNEQFFGPGTRLTVL.

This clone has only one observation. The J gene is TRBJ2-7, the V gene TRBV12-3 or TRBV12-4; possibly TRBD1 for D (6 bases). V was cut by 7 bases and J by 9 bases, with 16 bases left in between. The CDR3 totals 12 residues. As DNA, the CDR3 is TGTGCCAGCACCGAAAGGGGGTTCGGGCAGTACTTC. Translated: CASTERGFGQYF.

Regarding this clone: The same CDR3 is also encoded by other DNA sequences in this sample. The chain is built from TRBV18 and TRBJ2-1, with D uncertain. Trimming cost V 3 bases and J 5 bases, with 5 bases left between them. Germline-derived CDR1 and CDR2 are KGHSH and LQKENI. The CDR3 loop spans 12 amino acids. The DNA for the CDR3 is TGTGCCAGCTCACCGGGAAACAATGAGCAGTTCTTC. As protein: CASSPGNNEQFF.

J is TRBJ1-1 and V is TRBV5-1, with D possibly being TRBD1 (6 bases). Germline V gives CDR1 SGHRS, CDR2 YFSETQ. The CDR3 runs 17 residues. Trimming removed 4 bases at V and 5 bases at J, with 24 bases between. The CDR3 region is CASSPGGGRRGWTEAFF. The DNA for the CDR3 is TGCGCCAGCAGCCCCGGCGGGGGGCGACGGGGGTGGACTGAAGCTTTCTTT.

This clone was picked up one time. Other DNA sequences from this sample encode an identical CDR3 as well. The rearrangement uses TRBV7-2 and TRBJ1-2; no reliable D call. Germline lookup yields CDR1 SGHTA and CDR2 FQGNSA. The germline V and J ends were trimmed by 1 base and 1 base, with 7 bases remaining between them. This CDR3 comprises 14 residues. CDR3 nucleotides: TGTGCCAGCAGCTTAGATCGGTTTAACTATGGCTACACCTTC. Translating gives CASSLDRFNYGYTF.

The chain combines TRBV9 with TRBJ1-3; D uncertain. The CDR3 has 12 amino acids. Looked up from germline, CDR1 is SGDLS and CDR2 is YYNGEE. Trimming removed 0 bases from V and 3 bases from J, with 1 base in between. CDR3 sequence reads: CASSVDGNTIYF. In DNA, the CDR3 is TGTGCCAGCAGCGTAGATGGAAACACCATATATTTT. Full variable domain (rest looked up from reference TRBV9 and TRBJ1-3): DSGVTQTPKHLITATGQRVTLRCSPRSGDLSVYWYQQSLDQGLQFLIQYYNGEERAKGNILERFSAQQFPDLHSELNLSSLELGDSALYFCASSVDGNTIYFGEGSWLTVV.

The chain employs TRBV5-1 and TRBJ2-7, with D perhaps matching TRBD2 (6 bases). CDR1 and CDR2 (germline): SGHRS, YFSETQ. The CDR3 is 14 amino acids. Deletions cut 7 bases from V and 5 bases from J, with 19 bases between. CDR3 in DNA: TGCGCCAGCCGCAGGGACTCCCCGGATGACGAGCAGTACTTC. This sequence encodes CASRRDSPDDEQYF.

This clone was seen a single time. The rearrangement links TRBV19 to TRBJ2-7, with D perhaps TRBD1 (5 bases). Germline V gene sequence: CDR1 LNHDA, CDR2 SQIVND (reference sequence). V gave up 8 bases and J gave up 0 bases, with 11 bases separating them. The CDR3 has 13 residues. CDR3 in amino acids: CASRQTVSYEQYF. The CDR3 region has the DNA TGTGCCAGTCGACAGACTGTCTCCTACGAGCAGTACTTC.

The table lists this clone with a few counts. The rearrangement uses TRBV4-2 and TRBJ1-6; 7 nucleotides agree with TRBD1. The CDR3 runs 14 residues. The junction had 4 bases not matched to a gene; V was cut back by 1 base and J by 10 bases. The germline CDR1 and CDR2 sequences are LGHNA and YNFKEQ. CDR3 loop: CASSQAGRGSPLHF. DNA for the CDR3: TGTGCCAGCAGCCAAGCAGGCAGGGGGTCACCCCTCCACTTT.

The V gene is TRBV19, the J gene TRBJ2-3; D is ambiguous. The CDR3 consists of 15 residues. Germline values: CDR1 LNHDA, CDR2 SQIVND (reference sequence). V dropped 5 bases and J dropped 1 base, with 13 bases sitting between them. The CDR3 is CASSSWTEGTDTQYF. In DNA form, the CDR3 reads TGTGCCAGTAGTTCATGGACGGAAGGCACAGATACGCAGTATTTT.

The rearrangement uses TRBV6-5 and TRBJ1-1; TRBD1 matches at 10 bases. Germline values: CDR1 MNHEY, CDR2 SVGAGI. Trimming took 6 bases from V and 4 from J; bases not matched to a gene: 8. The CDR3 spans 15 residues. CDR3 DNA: TGTGCCAGCAGCCGCACCGGGACAGGGGTCACTGAAGCTTTCTTT. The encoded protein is CASSRTGTGVTEAFF.

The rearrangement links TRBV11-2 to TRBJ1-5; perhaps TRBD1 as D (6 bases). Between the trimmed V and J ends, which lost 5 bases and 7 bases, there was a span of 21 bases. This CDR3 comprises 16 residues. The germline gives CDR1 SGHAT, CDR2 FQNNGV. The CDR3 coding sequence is TGTGCCAGCAGCCTAAGAGGGGGGGCCTTCATGCAGCCCCAGCATTTT. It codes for CASSLRGGAFMQPQHF.

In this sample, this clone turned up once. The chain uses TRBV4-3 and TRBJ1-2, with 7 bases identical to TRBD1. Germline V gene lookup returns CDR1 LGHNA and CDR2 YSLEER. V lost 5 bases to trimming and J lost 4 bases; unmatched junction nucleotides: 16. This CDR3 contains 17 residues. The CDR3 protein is CASSYARFTGEGYGYTF. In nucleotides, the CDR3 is TGCGCCAGCAGCTACGCCAGGTTCACAGGGGAGGGCTATGGCTACACCTTC.

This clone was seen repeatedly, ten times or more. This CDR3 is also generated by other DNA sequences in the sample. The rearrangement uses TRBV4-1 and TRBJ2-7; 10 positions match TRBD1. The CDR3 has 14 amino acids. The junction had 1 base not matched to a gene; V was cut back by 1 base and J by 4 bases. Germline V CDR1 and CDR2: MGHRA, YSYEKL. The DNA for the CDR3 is TGCGCCAGCAGCCAAGGGGACAGGGGTTACGAGCAGTACTTC. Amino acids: CASSQGDRGYEQYF.

CDR3 sequence (DNA): TGTGTGACGGGGACAGACGAAGGCTACACCTTC. Its protein is CVTGTDEGYTF. The chain joins TRBV2 to TRBJ1-2; TRBD1 matches 7 bases. Germline values: CDR1 SNHLY, CDR2 FYNNEI. The CDR3 has 11 amino acids.

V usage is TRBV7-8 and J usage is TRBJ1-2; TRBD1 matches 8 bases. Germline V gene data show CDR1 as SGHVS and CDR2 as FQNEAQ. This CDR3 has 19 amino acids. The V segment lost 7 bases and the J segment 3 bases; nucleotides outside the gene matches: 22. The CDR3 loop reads CASNLMGVTGADRDYGYTF. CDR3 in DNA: TGTGCCAGCAACCTAATGGGGGTGACAGGGGCAGACAGAGACTATGGCTACACCTTC.

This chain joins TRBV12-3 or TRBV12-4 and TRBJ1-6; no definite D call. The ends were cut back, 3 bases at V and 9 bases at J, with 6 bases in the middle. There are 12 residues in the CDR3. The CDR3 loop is CASSFRRSPLHF. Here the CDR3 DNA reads TGTGCCAGCAGTTTCAGGCGTTCACCCCTCCACTTT.

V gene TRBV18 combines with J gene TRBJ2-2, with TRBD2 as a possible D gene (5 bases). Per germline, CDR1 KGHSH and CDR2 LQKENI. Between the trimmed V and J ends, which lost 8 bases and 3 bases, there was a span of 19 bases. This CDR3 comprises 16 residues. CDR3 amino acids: CASTYWRAGDTGELFF. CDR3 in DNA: TGTGCCAGCACGTATTGGCGGGCTGGTGACACCGGGGAGCTGTTTTTT.

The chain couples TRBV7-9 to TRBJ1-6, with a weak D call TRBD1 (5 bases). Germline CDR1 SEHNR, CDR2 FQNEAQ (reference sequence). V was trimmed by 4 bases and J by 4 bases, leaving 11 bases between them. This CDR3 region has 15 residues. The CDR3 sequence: CASSSGGGYNSPLHF. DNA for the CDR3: TGTGCCAGCAGCTCCGGCGGGGGTTATAATTCACCCCTCCACTTT.

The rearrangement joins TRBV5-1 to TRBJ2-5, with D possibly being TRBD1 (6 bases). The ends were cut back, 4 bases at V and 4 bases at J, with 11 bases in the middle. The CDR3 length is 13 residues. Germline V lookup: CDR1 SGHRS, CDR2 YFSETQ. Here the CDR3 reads CASSTGQLETQYF. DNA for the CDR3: TGCGCCAGCAGCACCGGACAGCTAGAGACCCAGTACTTC.

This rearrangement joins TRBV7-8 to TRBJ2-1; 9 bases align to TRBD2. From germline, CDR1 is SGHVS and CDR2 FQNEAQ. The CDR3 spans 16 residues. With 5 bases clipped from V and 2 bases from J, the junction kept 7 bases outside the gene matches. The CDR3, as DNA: TGTGCCAGCAGCCCTATAGCGGGGGCTACCTACAATGAGCAGTTCTTC. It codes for CASSPIAGATYNEQFF. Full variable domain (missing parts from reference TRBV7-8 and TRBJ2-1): GAGVSQSPRYKVAKRGQDVALRCDPISGHVSLFWYQQALGQGPEFLTYFQNEAQLDKSGLPSDRFFAERPEGSVSTLKIQRTQQEDSAVYLCASSPIAGATYNEQFFGPGTRLTVL.

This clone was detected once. CDR3 nucleotide sequence: TGTGCCAGCAGCCCGGCAGGGGGGGTCTCAGATACGCAGTATTTT. Amino acids: CASSPAGGVSDTQYF. The chain links TRBV5-4 to TRBJ2-3, with D tentatively TRBD1 or TRBD2 (7 bases each). Germline CDR1 and CDR2: SGHNT and YYREEE (reference sequence). The length of the CDR3 is 15 residues. V was trimmed by 4 bases and J by 4 bases, leaving 16 bases between them.

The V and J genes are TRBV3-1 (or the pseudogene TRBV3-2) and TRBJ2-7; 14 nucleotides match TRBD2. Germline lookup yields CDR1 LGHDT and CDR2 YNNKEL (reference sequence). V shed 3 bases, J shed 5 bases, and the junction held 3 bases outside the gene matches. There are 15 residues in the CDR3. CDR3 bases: TGTGCCAGCAGCCAGGGGACTAGCGGGAGACACGAGCAGTACTTC. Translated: CASSQGTSGRHEQYF.

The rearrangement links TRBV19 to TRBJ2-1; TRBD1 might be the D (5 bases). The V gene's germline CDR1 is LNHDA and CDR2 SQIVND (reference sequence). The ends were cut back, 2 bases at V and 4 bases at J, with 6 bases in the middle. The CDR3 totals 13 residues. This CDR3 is CASSIRGYNEQFF. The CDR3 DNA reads TGTGCCAGTAGTATAAGGGGATACAATGAGCAGTTCTTC.

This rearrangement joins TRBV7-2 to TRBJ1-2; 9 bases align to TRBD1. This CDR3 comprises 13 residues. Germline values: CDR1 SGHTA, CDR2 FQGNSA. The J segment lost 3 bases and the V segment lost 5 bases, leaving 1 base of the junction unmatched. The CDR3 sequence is CASSRDRDYGYTF. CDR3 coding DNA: TGTGCCAGCAGCCGGGACAGGGACTATGGCTACACCTTC.